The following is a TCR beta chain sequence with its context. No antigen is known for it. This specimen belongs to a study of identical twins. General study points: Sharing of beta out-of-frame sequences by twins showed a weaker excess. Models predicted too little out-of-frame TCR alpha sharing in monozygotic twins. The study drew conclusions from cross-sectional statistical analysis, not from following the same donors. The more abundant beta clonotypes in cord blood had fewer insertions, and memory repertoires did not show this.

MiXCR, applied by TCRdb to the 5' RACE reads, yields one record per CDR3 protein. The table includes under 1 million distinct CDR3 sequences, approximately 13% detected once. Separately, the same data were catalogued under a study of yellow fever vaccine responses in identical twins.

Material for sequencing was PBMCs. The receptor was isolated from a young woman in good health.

CDR3 in amino acids: CSASGTTNTGELFF. The CDR3 bases are TGCAGTGCTAGCGGGACGACGAACACCGGGGAGCTGTTTTTT. The rearrangement links TRBV20-1 to TRBJ2-2; tentatively, D is TRBD1 or TRBD2 (5 bases each). V dropped 3 bases and J dropped 0 bases, with 8 bases sitting between them. Germline CDR1 DFQATT, CDR2 SNEGSKA (reference sequence). The CDR3 extends over 14 amino acids.